Each of the 20 T cell receptor beta chains below was sequenced from the same sample in a study of regulatory T cells in long-lasting Graves disease. This sample's time point: newly diagnosed GD, antithyroid drugs for less than 3 months. Following extraction of RNA from PBMCs, that RNA was used to make the TCR library. CDR3 regions were amplified by Arm-PCR using iRepertoire HTBI primers to build TCR beta libraries. TCRdb fed the multiplex PCR reads into MiXCR, producing one record per CDR3 protein. The sample holds more than 400,000 distinct CDR3 sequences, roughly 17% seen once. The sample was also linked to a second study, of T cells in Graves' hyperthyroidism and ophthalmopathy.

The sample in question was peripheral blood mononuclear cells (PBMCs), obtained at new diagnosis, from a patient treated with antithyroid drugs. These TCRs come from a middle-aged man with Graves disease.

This clonotype was observed a handful of times. V usage is TRBV6-1 and J usage is TRBJ1-2, with no clear D. The CDR3 contains 11 residues. Looked up from germline, CDR1 is MNHNS and CDR2 is SASEGT. V was trimmed by 7 bases and J by 8 bases, leaving 11 bases between them. CDR3 coding DNA: TGTGCCAGCAATGACTTGGGAGGCTACACCTTC. Protein product: CASNDLGGYTF.

This clonotype was counted a few times. V usage is TRBV20-1 and J usage is TRBJ1-4; 7 bases align to TRBD1. Germline lookup yields CDR1 DFQATT and CDR2 SNEGSKA (reference sequence). Trimming cost V 5 bases and J 7 bases; bases outside gene matches: 7. The CDR3 extends over 13 amino acids. The DNA for the CDR3 is TGCAGTGCTCCAGGGGGGGGATTTGAAAAACTGTTTTTT. Protein product: CSAPGGGFEKLFF.

The CDR3: CAIARDTGSGANVLTF. The CDR3 region has the DNA TGTGCCATCGCCCGGGACACGGGGTCTGGGGCCAACGTCCTGACTTTC. The chain recombines TRBV6-1 with TRBJ2-6; TRBD1 is a possible D gene (6 bases). V was trimmed by 10 bases and J by 1 base, leaving 17 bases between them. Germline CDR1 reads MNHNS; CDR2 reads SASEGT. This CDR3 is 16 amino acids long.

The sample holds a few counts of this clonotype. V gene TRBV6-1 combines with J gene TRBJ2-7; D may be TRBD1 or TRBD2 (5 bases each). CDR1 is MNHNS and CDR2 is SASEGT in the germline V gene. The CDR3 is 13 amino acids. V was cut by 5 bases and J by 7 bases, with 15 bases left in between. The CDR3: CASSRPGTREQYF. CDR3 sequence (DNA): TGTGCCAGCAGTAGACCAGGGACCAGAGAGCAGTACTTC.

This clonotype turned up a few times. The genes are TRBV9 and TRBJ2-7; 9 bases fit TRBD2. Germline-derived CDR1 and CDR2 are SGDLS and YYNGEE. With V trimmed by 0 bases and J by 2 bases, 3 bases remained unmatched. The CDR3 runs 15 residues. This chain's CDR3 is CASSVGLAGPYEQYF. CDR3 bases: TGTGCCAGCAGCGTAGGGCTAGCGGGACCCTACGAGCAGTACTTC. The variable domain in full, with the rest retrieved from reference TRBV9 and TRBJ2-7, is DSGVTQTPKHLITATGQRVTLRCSPRSGDLSVYWYQQSLDQGLQFLIQYYNGEERAKGNILERFSAQQFPDLHSELNLSSLELGDSALYFCASSVGLAGPYEQYFGPGTRLTVT.

This clonotype has a handful of counts. V is TRBV5-4 and J is TRBJ2-5; 9 nucleotides line up with TRBD1. The germline CDR1 and CDR2 sequences are SGHNT and YYREEE (reference sequence). Trimming at V came to 4 bases and at J to 1 base, leaving 2 bases not matched to a gene. This CDR3 is built from 14 residues. CDR3 nucleotide sequence: TGTGCCAGCAGCAAGGGACAGGGCCAAGAGACCCAGTACTTC. It codes for CASSKGQGQETQYF.

This clonotype came up many times. The chain combines TRBV24-1 with TRBJ2-3; a weak D match, TRBD2 (6 bases). Germline lookup yields CDR1 KGHDR and CDR2 SFDVKD. The CDR3 is 16 amino acids. V lost 3 bases, J lost 4 bases, and 16 bases lay in between. Written as DNA, the CDR3 is TGTGCCACCAGTGATCGCCGACACGGGAGATCAGATACGCAGTATTTT. This translates into CATSDRRHGRSDTQYF.

There are many counts of this clonotype. CDR3 sequence (DNA): TGTGCCAGCAGTTACGCAGCTAATAGCAATCAGCCCCAGCATTTT. The encoded protein is CASSYAANSNQPQHF. The J gene is TRBJ1-5, the V gene TRBV6-2 or TRBV6-3; D uncertain. From germline, CDR1 is MNHEY and CDR2 SVGEGT. CDR3 length equals 15 residues. V was cut by 2 bases and J by 0 bases, with 8 bases left in between.

This clonotype has a handful of counts. The chain employs TRBV20-1 and TRBJ2-2; 9 bases map to TRBD2. V gave up 2 bases and J gave up 2 bases; unmatched junction bases: 0. Germline CDR1 is DFQATT and CDR2 is SNEGSKA (reference sequence). The length of the CDR3 is 14 residues. CDR3 in amino acids: CSARLAGNTGELFF. The CDR3 bases are TGCAGTGCTAGACTAGCGGGAAACACCGGGGAGCTGTTTTTT.

This clonotype was seen a handful of times. The chain combines TRBV6-2 or TRBV6-3 with TRBJ2-1, with D unclear. CDR1 and CDR2 (germline): MNHEY, SVGEGT. The V end was cut by 2 bases, the J end by 7 bases, with 21 bases between. The CDR3 has 17 residues. In DNA, the CDR3 is TGTGCCAGCAGTTACGGGGTAGGATGGAAAAATAGGAATGAGCAGTTCTTC. Its translation is CASSYGVGWKNRNEQFF.

This rearrangement joins TRBV24-1 to TRBJ1-4; D might be TRBD1 (5 bases). The CDR3 runs to 14 residues. V gave up 4 bases and J gave up 3 bases, with 8 bases separating them. The V gene's germline CDR1 is KGHDR and CDR2 SFDVKD. CDR3 sequence: CATSDRGPNEKLFF. The CDR3 nucleotides are TGTGCCACCAGTGACCGGGGCCCTAATGAAAAACTGTTTTTT.

This clonotype was recorded many times. The J gene is TRBJ2-2, the V gene TRBV3-1; possible D gene TRBD1, 6 bases. V lost 4 bases, J lost 4 bases, and 22 bases lay in between. Looked up from germline, CDR1 is LGHDT and CDR2 is YNNKEL (reference sequence). The CDR3 sequence is 18 residues long. The CDR3 coding sequence is TGTGCCAGCAGCCCCGTTAAGGGGAGTCCCAGGGGCACCGGGGAGCTGTTTTTT. Translating gives CASSPVKGSPRGTGELFF.

This clonotype came up many times. The J gene is TRBJ1-6, the V gene TRBV5-1; 11 bases match TRBD1. Looked up from germline, CDR1 is SGHRS and CDR2 is YFSETQ. V shed 3 bases, J shed 8 bases, and the junction held 4 bases outside the gene matches. This CDR3 is 15 amino acids long. The CDR3 nucleotides read TGCGCCAGCAGCTCTGGACAGGGGGCTGATTCACCCCTCCACTTT. Residues: CASSSGQGADSPLHF.

For this clonotype: A much larger clone differs by one base, so this may be a read error. J is TRBJ2-7 and V is TRBV9; D is undetermined. The V gene's germline CDR1 is SGDLS and CDR2 YYNGEE. The CDR3 runs to 15 residues. V lost 5 bases and J lost 0, with 15 bases in between. CDR3 coding DNA: TGTGCCAGCAGATTGTCTACCGTCGACTCCTACGAGCAGTACTTC. Translated, it gives CASRLSTVDSYEQYF.

This clonotype was detected only a few times. V gene TRBV10-1 combines with J gene TRBJ1-1, with D maybe TRBD1 (5 bases). Germline CDR1 WNHNN, CDR2 SYGVQD (reference sequence). The CDR3 runs 15 residues. V lost 3 bases, J lost 5 bases, and 16 bases lay in between. CDR3 loop: CASSEKRQGWTEAFF. In nucleotides, the CDR3 is TGCGCCAGCAGTGAAAAACGGCAGGGCTGGACTGAAGCTTTCTTT.

The chain uses TRBV19 and TRBJ1-6, with unresolved D. CDR3 length: 16 amino acids. Per germline, CDR1 LNHDA and CDR2 SQIVND (reference sequence). The V end lost 3 bases, the J end lost 8 bases, and 17 bases lay between the germline ends. CDR3 DNA sequence: TGTGCCAGTAGTATTCGGAGGCCGTCCTGGGATTCACCCCTCCACTTT. Translated: CASSIRRPSWDSPLHF.

The rearrangement uses TRBV29-1 and TRBJ2-7; D unresolved. The CDR3 contains 14 residues. CDR1 and CDR2 (germline): SQVTM, ANQGSEA. The germline V and J ends were trimmed by 4 bases and 0 bases, with 13 bases remaining between them. DNA for the CDR3: TGCAGCGTTGTAATGCCCCGGATCTCCTACGAGCAGTACTTC. As protein: CSVVMPRISYEQYF.

This clonotype was observed many times. The V gene is TRBV7-3, the J gene TRBJ2-5, with 7 bases aligning to TRBD2. Germline lookup yields CDR1 SGHTA and CDR2 FQGTGA. The CDR3 is made up of 15 amino acids. Trimming cost V 2 bases and J 2 bases; bases outside gene matches: 5. CDR3 nucleotide sequence: TGTGCCAGCAGCTTATCTGGCGGGAGTCAAGAGACCCAGTACTTC. Translated, it gives CASSLSGGSQETQYF.

In the case of this clonotype: With a much larger clone just one base away, this may be a read error. This rearrangement joins TRBV6-5 to TRBJ1-1, with D unresolved. The ends were cut back, 3 bases at V and 1 base at J, with 6 bases in the middle. This CDR3 has 13 residues. Germline assignment: CDR1 MNHEY and CDR2 SVGAGI. CDR3 protein: CASSYQRNTEAFF. CDR3 nucleotide sequence: TGTGCCAGCAGTTATCAGAGGAACACTGAAGCTTTCTTT.

V is TRBV28 and J is TRBJ1-6, with a tentative D call TRBD1 (6 bases). V was cut by 5 bases and J by 8 bases, with 13 bases left in between. The CDR3 length is 14 residues. The germline gives CDR1 MDHEN, CDR2 SYDVKM. CDR3 sequence reads: CASSAGQNYSPLHF. The CDR3 bases are TGTGCCAGCAGTGCAGGACAGAACTATTCACCCCTCCACTTT.